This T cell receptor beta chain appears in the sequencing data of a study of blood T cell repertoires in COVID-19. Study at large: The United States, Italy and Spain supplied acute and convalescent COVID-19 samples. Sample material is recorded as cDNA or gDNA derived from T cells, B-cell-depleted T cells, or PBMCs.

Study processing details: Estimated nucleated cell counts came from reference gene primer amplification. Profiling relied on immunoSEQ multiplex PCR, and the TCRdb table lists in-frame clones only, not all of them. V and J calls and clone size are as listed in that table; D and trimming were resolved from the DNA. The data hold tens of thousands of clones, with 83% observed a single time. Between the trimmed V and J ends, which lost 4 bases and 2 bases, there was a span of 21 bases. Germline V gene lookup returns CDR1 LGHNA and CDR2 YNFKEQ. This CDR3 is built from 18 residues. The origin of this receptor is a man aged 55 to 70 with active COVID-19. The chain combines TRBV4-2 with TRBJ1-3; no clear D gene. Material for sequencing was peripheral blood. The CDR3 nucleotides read TGTGCCAGCAGCCGTAAAGCCGAAGCAACTAGGACTGGAAACACCATATATTTT. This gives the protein CASSRKAEATRTGNTIYF.